A single sample is the source of the 25 T cell receptor beta chains below, sequenced in a study of early T cells in non-severe SARS-CoV-2 infection. TCRdb called the 5' RACE reads again in MiXCR, with one record for every CDR3 protein. The sample shows some 71,000 distinct CDR3 sequences, approximately 15% of them seen only once. The sample taken for sequencing was whole blood. The receptors were sampled from an adult who was a healthcare worker with PCR-confirmed SARS-CoV-2 infection or an uninfected control (not recorded which).

The chain couples TRBV6-4 to TRBJ2-3; the D gene is possibly TRBD1 (6 bases). CDR1 and CDR2 (germline): MRHNA, SNTAGT. The CDR3 is made up of 13 amino acids. Between the trimmed V and J ends, which lost 6 bases and 3 bases, there was a span of 10 bases. DNA of the CDR3: TGTGCCAGCAGCAGACAGGAGACAGATACGCAGTATTTT. It yields the protein CASSRQETDTQYF.

Many counts were recorded for this clonotype. The chain links TRBV7-2 to TRBJ2-1, with 8 bases fitting TRBD1. This CDR3 is 17 amino acids long. V lost 1 base and J lost 2; bases outside the gene matches: 7. Germline V lookup: CDR1 SGHTA, CDR2 FQGNSA. The CDR3, as DNA: TGTGCCAGCAGCTTAGTCTCCGGGACAGGCCCCTACAATGAGCAGTTCTTC. This translates into CASSLVSGTGPYNEQFF.

This clonotype was found a few times. The V and J genes are TRBV9 and TRBJ1-3, with 9 bases identical to TRBD1. CDR1 and CDR2 from the germline V gene are SGDLS and YYNGEE. J lost 2 bases, V lost 1 base, and 7 bases had no gene match. CDR3 length: 17 amino acids. CDR3 region: CASSVSGTGRAGNTIYF. The CDR3 DNA is TGTGCCAGCAGCGTATCCGGGACAGGGAGGGCTGGAAACACCATATATTTT.

This chain uses TRBV4-3 with TRBJ1-4; D uncertain. V lost 0 bases and J lost 8, with 16 bases in between. This CDR3 has 16 amino acids. CDR1 and CDR2 (germline): LGHNA, YSLEER. Here the CDR3 DNA reads TGCGCCAGCAGCCAAGATATCGGAAACCTTGCGGAAAAACTGTTTTTT. Translated, it gives CASSQDIGNLAEKLFF.

V usage is TRBV29-1 and J usage is TRBJ2-7, with D tentatively TRBD2 (6 bases). The CDR3 has 14 amino acids. Per germline, CDR1 SQVTM and CDR2 ANQGSEA. V lost 4 bases, J lost 2 bases, and 15 bases lay in between. The CDR3, as DNA: TGCAGCGTTGCTCGGGGGTTTCCCACCTACGAGCAGTACTTC. Its protein product is CSVARGFPTYEQYF.

The chain recombines TRBV28 with TRBJ2-7; TRBD1 matches 7 bases. Germline CDR1 and CDR2: MDHEN and SYDVKM. The CDR3 spans 14 residues. After removal of 5 bases from V and 7 bases from J, the junction contained 11 bases not matched to a gene. This CDR3 is CASSIGEGQAEQYF. Here the CDR3 DNA reads TGTGCCAGCAGTATTGGGGAAGGACAGGCTGAGCAGTACTTC.

This clonotype has at least ten counts. The V call is TRBV7-3, the J call TRBJ2-1; 7 bases match TRBD2. Trimming removed 5 bases from V and 2 bases from J; junction bases left unmatched: 3. The CDR3 is 14 amino acids. The germline CDR1 and CDR2 sequences are SGHTA and FQGTGA. The CDR3 coding sequence is TGTGCCAGCAGCGCGGGGGAAGCCTACAATGAGCAGTTCTTC. Translation gives CASSAGEAYNEQFF.

At least ten counts were recorded for this clonotype. The chain has TRBV28 and TRBJ2-7; the match to TRBD1 covers 7 bases. Trimming at V came to 3 bases and at J to 3 bases, leaving 14 bases not matched to a gene. In germline, CDR1 is MDHEN, CDR2 SYDVKM. The CDR3 is 17 residues long. CDR3 in amino acids: CASSFAPQGFLFYEQYF. CDR3 in DNA: TGTGCCAGCAGTTTTGCCCCACAGGGGTTTCTCTTCTACGAGCAGTACTTC.

Ten or more counts support this clonotype. V usage is TRBV19 and J usage is TRBJ2-1; 10 nucleotides line up with TRBD1. The V gene's germline CDR1 is LNHDA and CDR2 SQIVND (reference sequence). This CDR3 spans 14 amino acids. Trimming at V came to 5 bases and at J to 7 bases, leaving 5 bases not matched to a gene. The CDR3 DNA sequence: TGTGCCAGTAGTCGACAGGGGGCGGGTAATGAGCAGTTCTTC. Translating gives CASSRQGAGNEQFF.

The V call is TRBV2, the J call TRBJ2-7; D remains unclear. Trimming removed 6 bases at V and 0 bases at J, with 9 bases between. This CDR3 is 13 amino acids long. Germline values: CDR1 SNHLY, CDR2 FYNNEI. In DNA, the CDR3 is TGTGCCAGCAGGAAGCCCCCCTCCTACGAGCAGTACTTC. The encoded protein is CASRKPPSYEQYF.

Many counts were recorded for this clonotype. The chain couples TRBV29-1 to TRBJ2-1; perhaps TRBD2 as D (5 bases). V was pared by 7 bases and J by 2 bases, with 15 bases between. In germline, CDR1 is SQVTM, CDR2 ANQGSEA. The CDR3 has 14 amino acids. CDR3 coding DNA: TGCAGCGCCTACCCCAGCGGAGCCTACAATGAGCAGTTCTTC. It translates to CSAYPSGAYNEQFF.

Only a few counts were recorded for this clonotype. The chain links TRBV6-1 to TRBJ2-3; a possible D gene is TRBD2 (7 bases). The germline V gene encodes CDR1 MNHNS and CDR2 SASEGT. This CDR3 contains 17 residues. The V and J ends lost 0 bases and 0 bases respectively, with 13 bases between them. In DNA form, the CDR3 reads TGTGCCAGCAGTGAAGCTGAAGGGGGGGGCAGCACAGATACGCAGTATTTT. Protein: CASSEAEGGGSTDTQYF.

In this sample, this clonotype turned up a few times. V usage is TRBV7-3 and J usage is TRBJ2-5; D unresolved. This CDR3 region has 15 residues. The germline gives CDR1 SGHTA, CDR2 FQGTGA. V was pared by 6 bases and J by 1 base, with 15 bases between. The CDR3 nucleotides read TGTGCCAGCAGTCAAGACCCCGGGTCCCAAGAGACCCAGTACTTC. Its protein is CASSQDPGSQETQYF.

This chain links TRBV6-1 with TRBJ1-1; TRBD1 is a possible D gene (6 bases). The CDR3 length is 14 residues. The V and J ends lost 0 bases and 7 bases respectively, with 12 bases between them. CDR1 MNHNS and CDR2 SASEGT come from the germline V gene. The CDR3 reads CASSEAPWTDEAFF. DNA for the CDR3: TGTGCCAGCAGTGAAGCACCTTGGACAGATGAAGCTTTCTTT.

This clonotype was seen at least ten times. This chain joins TRBV5-1 and TRBJ2-3; 7 nucleotides line up with TRBD2. The V gene end was trimmed by 4 bases and the J gene end by 5 bases; junction bases not matched to a gene: 10. The CDR3 runs 15 residues. CDR1 is SGHRS, CDR2 YFSETQ, per germline. The CDR3 region is CASSNPGRGIDTQYF. CDR3 coding DNA: TGCGCCAGCAGCAACCCAGGGCGGGGGATAGATACGCAGTATTTT.

A few counts support this clonotype. In DNA form, the CDR3 reads TGCAGTGCTAGAGATTCCCAGCGGGGGGGCCCGGATACGCAGTATTTT. Translation: CSARDSQRGGPDTQYF. The chain joins TRBV20-1 to TRBJ2-3; 10 nucleotides match TRBD2. The CDR3 is made up of 16 amino acids. V was pared by 0 bases and J by 6 bases, with 9 bases of the junction left unmatched. Germline CDR1 DFQATT, CDR2 SNEGSKA (reference sequence).

The V gene is TRBV11-2, the J gene TRBJ1-1; no reliable D call. CDR3 length: 13 residues. Germline V gives CDR1 SGHAT, CDR2 FQNNGV. Deletions cut 3 bases from V and 1 base from J, with 6 bases between. The CDR3, as DNA: TGTGCCAGCAGCTTTGACGGGAACACTGAAGCTTTCTTT. The encoded protein is CASSFDGNTEAFF.

The chain links TRBV14 to TRBJ1-4; the D is unclear. CDR1 SGHDN and CDR2 FVKESK come from the germline V gene. This CDR3 is built from 12 residues. V was trimmed by 6 bases and J by 8 bases, leaving 10 bases between them. CDR3 nucleotides: TGTGCCAGCAGTGTCGTGTCGGAAAAACTGTTTTTT. Protein sequence: CASSVVSEKLFF.

This rearrangement joins TRBV5-4 to TRBJ2-3, with D possibly matching TRBD1 (6 bases). Trimming took off 4 bases at V and 2 bases at J, with 14 bases between the two ends. The CDR3 consists of 15 residues. CDR1 and CDR2 (germline): SGHNT, YYREEE (reference sequence). CDR3: CASSPGDTFTDTQYF. DNA of the CDR3: TGTGCCAGCAGCCCTGGGGACACCTTCACAGATACGCAGTATTTT.

This clonotype has just a few counts. The rearrangement uses TRBV28 and TRBJ2-6; D unresolved. Deletions cut 7 bases from V and 0 bases from J, with 10 bases between. The CDR3 covers 15 residues. Germline lookup yields CDR1 MDHEN and CDR2 SYDVKM. This chain's CDR3 is CASNSVLSGANVLTF. DNA for the CDR3: TGTGCCAGCAACTCCGTACTCTCTGGGGCCAACGTCCTGACTTTC.

V and J are TRBV5-1 and TRBJ2-1; unclear D gene. CDR1 and CDR2 from the germline V gene are SGHRS and YFSETQ. CDR3 length: 14 residues. V lost 4 bases to trimming and J lost 8 bases, with 16 bases between them. In DNA, the CDR3 is TGCGCCAGCAGCCCTTTTACGGGTTTTTATGAGCAGTTCTTC. Protein: CASSPFTGFYEQFF.

The chain combines TRBV27 with TRBJ2-5; TRBD2 might be the D (6 bases). V was cut by 2 bases and J by 0 bases, with 7 bases left in between. This CDR3 comprises 14 residues. From germline, CDR1 is MNHEY and CDR2 SMNVEV (reference sequence). For the CDR3, the DNA is TGTGCCAGCAGTTTAGGCGGGGACCAAGAGACCCAGTACTTC. Translating it yields CASSLGGDQETQYF.

The chain combines TRBV6-5 with TRBJ2-5, with D possibly TRBD2 on 6 matching bases. V shed 8 bases and J shed 0 bases, with 19 bases lying between them. CDR1 is MNHEY, CDR2 SVGAGI, per germline. The CDR3 has 16 residues. The CDR3, as DNA: TGTGCCAGCCGAACCGGGACTCTAAGCCACCAAGAGACCCAGTACTTC. It translates to CASRTGTLSHQETQYF.

The chain links TRBV29-1 to TRBJ1-1; tentative D call: TRBD1 (5 bases). The CDR3 is 11 amino acids. The germline V gene encodes CDR1 SQVTM and CDR2 ANQGSEA. V was clipped by 6 bases and J by 4 bases, with 9 bases between them. The CDR3 sequence: CSVDRITEAFF. The CDR3 nucleotides read TGCAGCGTAGACAGAATCACTGAAGCTTTCTTT.

This clonotype occurred a few times. The CDR3 DNA reads as TGTGCCAGCAGTGGGGTCAACACCTACGAGCAGTACTTC. Translating it yields CASSGVNTYEQYF. The chain has TRBV2 and TRBJ2-7; D remains unclear. CDR1 is SNHLY, CDR2 FYNNEI, per germline. This CDR3 comprises 13 residues. V was trimmed by 4 bases and J by 2 bases, leaving 9 bases between them.